This T cell receptor (beta chain) was obtained from a study of cytomegalovirus exposure and HLA in healthy donors. Study conclusions and caveats: HLA-A and HLA-B allele assignments for most subjects were reportedly predicted accurately using TCR beta sequences. Three chains tied to CMV proved CMV antigen-specific in vitro.

The primer mix had 60 Vbeta and 13 Jbeta primers. This table comes from immunoSEQ multiplex PCR, and its TCRdb copy is limited to in-frame clones, with some not included. The sample holds some 33,000 clones. Trimming removed 6 bases from V and 4 bases from J; junction bases left unmatched: 5. This CDR3 contains 14 residues. In germline, CDR1 is WSHSY, CDR2 SAAADI. As for this clone: Its target is unknown.

The sequence derives from a female donor in good health and CMV-seronegative. The genes are TRBV10-2 and TRBJ1-3; 8 bases agree with TRBD1. The sequencing input was PBMCs. CDR3 amino acids: CASSDRTGGNTIYF. The CDR3 nucleotides are TGCGCCAGCAGCGATAGGACAGGGGGAAACACCATATATTTT.